This T cell receptor beta chain was sequenced in a study of T-cell reconstitution after alpha-beta-depleted transplantation in children. Deletions cut 4 bases from V and 6 bases from J, with 21 bases between. Germline values: CDR1 SQVTM, CDR2 ANQGSEA. CDR3 length: 15 amino acids. Unique molecular identifiers were incorporated during preparation of the TCRbeta library. TCRdb re-called the PCR reads through MiXCR, storing one row per CDR3 protein. The sample has 480,000 or so distinct CDR3 sequences, roughly a tenth seen once; the top ten hold around 2.2%. Study conclusions and caveats: Several hundred rapidly expanded clones from non-depleted graft cells reportedly supplied alpha-beta T cells about two months post-transplant. T cells produced anew were the main source of T-cell counts and diversity one year after transplant. After transplant, high TCRbeta diversity at day 60 in some patients arose from surviving recipient T cells and thymic progenitors.

This clonotype has ten or more counts. Its antigen is not identified. This receptor was identified in a child aged 2 to 10 with inherited bone marrow failure, due to receive a stem cell transplant. Sample: PBMCs, taken before TCRalphabeta/CD19-depleted stem cell transplant. V and J are TRBV29-1 and TRBJ2-5; D unclear. CDR3 DNA sequence: TGCAGCGTTGCCACTCGTCGGTCTGCACGGAAGACCCAGTACTTC. Amino acid sequence: CSVATRRSARKTQYF.